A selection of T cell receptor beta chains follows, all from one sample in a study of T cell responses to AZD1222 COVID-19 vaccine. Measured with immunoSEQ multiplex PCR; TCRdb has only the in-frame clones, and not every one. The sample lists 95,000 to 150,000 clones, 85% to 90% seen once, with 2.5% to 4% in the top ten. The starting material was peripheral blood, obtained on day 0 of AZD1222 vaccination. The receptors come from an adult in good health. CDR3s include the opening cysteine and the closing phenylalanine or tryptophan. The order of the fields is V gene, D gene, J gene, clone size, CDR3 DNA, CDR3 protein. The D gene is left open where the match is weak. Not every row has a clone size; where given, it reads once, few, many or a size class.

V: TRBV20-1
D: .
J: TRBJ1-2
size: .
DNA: TGCAGTGCTAGTGGGAGGGTAATCCCTGGCTACACCTTC
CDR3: CSASGRVIPGYTF

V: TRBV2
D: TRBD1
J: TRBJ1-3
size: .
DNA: TGTGCCAGCAGTGGACAGGGCGGAAACACCATATATTTT
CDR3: CASSGQGGNTIYF

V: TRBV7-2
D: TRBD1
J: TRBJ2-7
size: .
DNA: TGTGCCAGCAGCTTAGGAAGACAGGGGTTTGCCTACGAGCAGTACTTC
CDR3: CASSLGRQGFAYEQYF

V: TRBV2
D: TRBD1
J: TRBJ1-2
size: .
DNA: TGTGCCAGCAGTTCCGACAGGGGGCTCGCGATTTCTTACTTC
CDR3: CASSSDRGLAISYF

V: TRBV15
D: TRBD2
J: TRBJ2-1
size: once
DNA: TGTGCCACCAGCAGAATCTGGGCCCAAGCGGGGGGTGACAATGAGCAGTTCTTC
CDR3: CATSRIWAQAGGDNEQFF

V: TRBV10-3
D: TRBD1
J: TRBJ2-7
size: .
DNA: TGTGCCATCAGTGAGAGGACAGGTACCAACGAGCAGTACTTC
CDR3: CAISERTGTNEQYF

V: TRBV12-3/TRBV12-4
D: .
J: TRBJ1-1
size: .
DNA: TGTGCCAGCAGTCTACACACGAACACTGAAGCTTTCTTT
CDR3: CASSLHTNTEAFF

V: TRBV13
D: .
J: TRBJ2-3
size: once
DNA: TGTGCCAGCAGCACGGGGACTTCTAGCACAGATACGCAGTATTTT
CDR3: CASSTGTSSTDTQYF

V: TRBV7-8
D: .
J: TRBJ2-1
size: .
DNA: TGTGCCAGCAGCTTAGCTAAAAGCCTCCGGGGGGCGAGCTCCTACAATGAGCAGTTCTTC
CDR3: CASSLAKSLRGASSYNEQFF

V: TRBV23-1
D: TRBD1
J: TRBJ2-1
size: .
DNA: TGCGCCAGCGTCCGGGTTGAACAGGGGGCCCATGAGCAGTTCTTC
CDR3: CASVRVEQGAHEQFF

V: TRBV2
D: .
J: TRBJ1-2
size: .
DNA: TGTGCCAGCAGAGGGACGACTAACTATGGCTACACCTTC
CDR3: CASRGTTNYGYTF

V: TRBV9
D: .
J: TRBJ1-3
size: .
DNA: TGTGCCAGCAGCGCCGGGGGAGCTGGAAACACCATATATTTT
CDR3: CASSAGGAGNTIYF

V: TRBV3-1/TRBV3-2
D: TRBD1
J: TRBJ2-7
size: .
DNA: TGTGCCAGCAGCCCACACGACAGGGCCGGCGAGCAGTACTTC
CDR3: CASSPHDRAGEQYF

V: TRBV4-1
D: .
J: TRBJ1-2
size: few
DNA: TGCGCCAGCAGCCCCCAGCACCGTAACAACTATGGCTACACCTTC
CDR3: CASSPQHRNNYGYTF

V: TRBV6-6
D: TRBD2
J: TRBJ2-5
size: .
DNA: TGTGCCAGCAGTCCGGGACTAGCGGATCAAGAGACCCAGTACTTC
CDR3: CASSPGLADQETQYF

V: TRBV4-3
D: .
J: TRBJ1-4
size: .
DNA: TGCGCCAGCAGCCCGACCCATACAACTAATGAAAAACTGTTTTTT
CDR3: CASSPTHTTNEKLFF

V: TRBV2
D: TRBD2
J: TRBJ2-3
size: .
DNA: TGTGCCAGCAGTGACGCAGCGGGGGGGCCAGGAGATACGCAGTATTTT
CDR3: CASSDAAGGPGDTQYF

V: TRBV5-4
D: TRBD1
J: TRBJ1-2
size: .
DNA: TGTGCCAGCAGCTTAACAGGGGACCGGAGTGGGGGCTACACCTTC
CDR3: CASSLTGDRSGGYTF

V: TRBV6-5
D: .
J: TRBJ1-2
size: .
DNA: TGTGCCAGCAGTCATCGAAGGGACGGCTATGGCTACACCTTC
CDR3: CASSHRRDGYGYTF

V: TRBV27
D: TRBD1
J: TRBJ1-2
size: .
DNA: TGTGCCAGCAGAACGGGACAGGGGACCCTTCCCCACTATGGCTACACCTTC
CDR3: CASRTGQGTLPHYGYTF

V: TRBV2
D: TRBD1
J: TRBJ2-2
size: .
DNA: TGTGCCAGCAGTGAAGAGCGACAGGGTTGGGGGGAGCTGTTTTTT
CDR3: CASSEERQGWGELFF

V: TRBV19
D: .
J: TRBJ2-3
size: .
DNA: TGTGCCAGTAGCCCCGAGGGACCCCTATTATGGGATACGCAGTATTTT
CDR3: CASSPEGPLLWDTQYF

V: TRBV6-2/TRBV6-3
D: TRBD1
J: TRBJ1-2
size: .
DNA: TGTGCCAGCAGTTACGGATACCAGGGGGCACGGAACGGCTACACCTTC
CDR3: CASSYGYQGARNGYTF

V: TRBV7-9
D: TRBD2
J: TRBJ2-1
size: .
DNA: TGTGCCAGCAGCTCGCCGGGACTAGCGGGAGAGGGACAGCAGTTCTTC
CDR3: CASSSPGLAGEGQQFF

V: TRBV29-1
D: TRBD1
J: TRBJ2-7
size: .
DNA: TGCAGCGCCCGACAGGGGGTCTACGAGCAGTACTTC
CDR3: CSARQGVYEQYF

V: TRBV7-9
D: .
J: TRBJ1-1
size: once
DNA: TGTGCCAGCAGCTTTAGTCTCCCCGACGGGGAAGCTTTCTTT
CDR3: CASSFSLPDGEAFF

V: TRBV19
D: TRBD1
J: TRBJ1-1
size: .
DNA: TGTGCCAGCCAATCAGGGACAGGGGGTGAAGCTTTCTTT
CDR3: CASQSGTGGEAFF

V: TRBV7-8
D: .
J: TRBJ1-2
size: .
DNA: TGTGCCAGCAGCTTAGCAGCCGGAGCTAACTATGGCTACACCTTC
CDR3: CASSLAAGANYGYTF

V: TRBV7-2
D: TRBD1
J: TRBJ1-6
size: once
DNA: TGTGCCAGCAGCTTAAAAGGGGACAGGGGGAACTCACCCCTCCACTTT
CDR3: CASSLKGDRGNSPLHF

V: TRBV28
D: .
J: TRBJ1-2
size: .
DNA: TGTGCCAGCAGTTTAGTGCAGGGGATCCTGTACAGCTACACCTTC
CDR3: CASSLVQGILYSYTF

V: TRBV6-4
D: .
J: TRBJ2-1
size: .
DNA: TGTGCCAGCAGTGACAATGGGGAACCCGCCAATGAGCAGTTCTTC
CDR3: CASSDNGEPANEQFF

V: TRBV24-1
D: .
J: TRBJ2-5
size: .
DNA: TGTGCCACCAGTGACCTTAGAGAAACCCAGTACTTC
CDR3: CATSDLRETQYF